The entry below describes one TCR beta chain. Its target is not known. A read error may be the cause here, since a much bigger clone is one base away. The sample belongs to a study of T cell clones after liver transplantation. The V segment lost 6 bases and the J segment 7 bases; nucleotides outside the gene matches: 7. The CDR3 is 14 amino acids. CDR1 and CDR2 (germline): MNHEY, SVGAGI. Study findings and constraints: A larger donor-reactive than third-party decline suggested partial antigen-specific deletion. Graft donor-reactive T cells may have migrated into the graft rather than being deleted.

TCRdb's copy holds only in-frame clones and misses some; the assay was immunoSEQ multiplex PCR. The sample consists of roughly 60,000 clones, approximately 63% of them appearing once. The sample was CD4+ T cells from blood, taken at the roughly 15-month timepoint. The receptor was isolated from a human patient who received a liver transplant. Some T cells may have originated in the graft donor. The chain joins TRBV6-5 to TRBJ2-1; 9 bases match TRBD1. The CDR3 spells CASSPGTGKNEQFF. CDR3 coding DNA: TGTGCCAGCAGCCCCGGGACAGGGAAGAATGAGCAGTTCTTC.